This T cell receptor (beta chain) was recovered during a study of shared clonotypes between healthy human individuals. Study information: Three plates each covered CD4 naive and memory; CD8 naive two, CD8 memory one. Overall study results and limits: Lower generation probabilities were found for non-shared clonotypes than for those shared by all four donors.

Sequencing was performed with immunoSEQ multiplex PCR; in TCRdb, only in-frame clones are kept and a portion is missing. The sample has approximately 2.1 million clones, 90% to 95% seen once. Details on this clone: Its cognate antigen is unknown. Distinct nucleotide sequences in the sample also encode this CDR3.

Germline CDR1 reads MDHEN; CDR2 reads SYDVKM. The CDR3 extends over 14 amino acids. V trimming: 3 bases; J trimming: 5 bases; junction bases outside the gene matches: 6. Partitioning of CD4+ cells yielded a CD45RA+ naive subset and a CD45RA-negative memory subset. The sequenced material came from naive CD4+ T cells from PBMCs. The subset is: CD45RA+ positively selected. The receptor comes from a man between 18 and 29 years old in good health. Some clones in this sample may be carry-over from other donors' samples. The chain employs TRBV28 and TRBJ2-5; 7 bases match TRBD1. The CDR3 protein is CASSLAQGRETQYF. CDR3 nucleotide sequence: TGTGCCAGCAGTTTGGCACAGGGGCGGGAGACCCAGTACTTC.